This TCR beta chain was captured by sequencing in a study of T cell responses to AZD1222 COVID-19 vaccine. Sequencing used immunoSEQ multiplex PCR; TCRdb keeps in-frame clones, though not all of them. The repertoire holds about 110,000 clones, with about 90% as singletons. Germline V gene lookup returns CDR1 MNHNS and CDR2 SASEGT. CDR3 length: 14 amino acids. V dropped 3 bases and J dropped 1 base, with 6 bases sitting between them. Source: peripheral blood, taken 28 days after the second AZD1222 dose. The TCR was taken from an adult who received the AZD1222 COVID-19 vaccine. The chain is built from TRBV6-1 and TRBJ2-2, with D unclear. CDR3 sequence reads: CASSEVLNTGELFF. In DNA, the CDR3 is TGTGCCAGCAGTGAGGTCTTGAACACCGGGGAGCTGTTTTTT.